This T cell receptor beta chain was identified during a study of Graves' ophthalmopathy and Graves' hyperthyroidism (dated by TCRdb to 2016 to 2019). Study-wide context: Peripheral blood was collected before any treatment was given, at the time of initial diagnosis. Following sampling, methimazole starting at 30 mg daily was administered to hyperthyroidism patients, and high-dose intravenous methylprednisolone was administered to ophthalmopathy patients. In total, 135 blood samples were TCR-sequenced: 40 to 45 ophthalmopathy, some 75 hyperthyroidism and approximately 17 hyperthyroidism-to-ophthalmopathy patients. To tell Graves' ophthalmopathy apart from Graves' hyperthyroidism, and to predict which patients would progress to ophthalmopathy, the study relied on TCR beta repertoire signatures. A discovery set of 100 patients (more than 40 ophthalmopathy, around 57 stable hyperthyroidism) was enrolled to explore V-J signatures distinguishing ophthalmopathy from hyperthyroidism. In over five hyperthyroidism patients, T-cell repertoires of thyroid tissue and blood were compared. An independent validation cohort was composed of 18 hyperthyroidism patients and 17 patients who later progressed from hyperthyroidism to ophthalmopathy.

Ophthalmopathy patients had moderately to severely active disease, Clinical Activity Score of at least 3, NOSPECS grade of at least 4, and disease duration under 3 months. Anyone with other autoimmune diseases, uncontrolled infections, pregnancy or lactation was excluded from the study. Diagnosis was based on clinical symptoms, serum thyroxine, TRAb, thyroid ultrasound and orbital computed tomography. PBMCs were isolated from 10 ml of fresh peripheral blood by Ficoll-Paque density gradient centrifugation. Trizol reagent was used to extract the total RNA, and its quality was then checked on an Agilent 2100 Bioanalyzer. The study at large found these results: Sample size was not predetermined statistically, and investigators were not blinded to group allocation. Among expanded thyroid clonotypes with frequency above 0.001, most also showed up in blood, which suggests that blood repertoires may reflect the thyroid immune response. Ophthalmopathy was separated from stable hyperthyroidism by the 13-signature model with about 88% sensitivity and roughly 82% specificity in cross-validation and with 80%/75% in the test set. In validation, the model predicted ophthalmopathy progression with about 70% sensitivity and roughly 72% specificity; roughly 12 predicted patients were CT-confirmed with GO in a median of 6.5 months.

As concerns this clonotype: Its antigen target is currently unknown. Base-call qualities are not available, and no considerably larger clone is one nucleotide away.

For repertoire sequencing, TCR beta CDR3 regions were amplified from RNA transcripts. HTBI primers and the Qiagen OneStep RT-PCR kit were used in a first-round RT-PCR, which was followed by a second-round multiplex PCR, size selection and purification. Sequencing of the libraries was carried out on an Illumina HiSeq2000 in paired-end mode with 100 bp reads. Per the authors' processing: SOAPnuke was used to process the reads, throwing out any read that had adapters, had uncalled bases, had a mean Phred below 15, or lacked an exact constant-primer or identifier match. COPE v1.2.5 was used to merge the high-quality paired reads. Clonotypes were defined as unique nucleotide sequences and were aligned to IMGT TRB V, D and J references using MiTCR v1.1. The analysis was limited to V-J combinations with a frequency above 0.0001, which together covered 99% to 99.2% of the repertoires. For each V-J combination, a TCR clonal expansion and chaos score was defined as F50 clonal expansion divided by the chaos observed in the TCRdist matrix. Welch's t-statistics and random forest were used to reduce features to about 13 V-J combinations, which were fed into a naive Bayes classifier. The similarity between thyroid and blood repertoires was quantified using the Morisita-Horn index. Using fastp trimming at Q25 and MiXCR clonotype assembly, TCRdb reanalyzed the public sequencing data and kept in-frame beta chains. Rows are unified per CDR3 protein, each entry keeping the most common DNA and genes. These V and J calls originate from TCRdb's pipeline instead of the authors' own analysis. The sample profile shows about 740,000 distinct CDR3 sequences; around 40% of them were found once. About 40% of the sample rests with the top ten.

From cysteine to phenylalanine, the CDR3 is 15 amino acids long. Only CDR3 DNA remains: 45 bases, in frame from the first base. The junction carries 11 bases between V and J, which are trimmed by 4 bases and 2 bases respectively. CDR1 and CDR2, per the germline V gene, are SGHTA and FQGTGA. The chain is made from TRBV7-3 and TRBJ2-2; TRBD1 could be the D gene, as 6 bases match. This receptor was taken from an adult man with Graves' ophthalmopathy. Material for sequencing was peripheral blood. This receptor has the CDR3 CASSSRQANTGELFF. The nucleotide sequence reads as follows: TGTGCCAGCAGCTCCCGACAGGCCAACACCGGGGAGCTGTTTTTT.